The T cell receptor beta chain under discussion was sequenced for a study of cytomegalovirus exposure and HLA in healthy donors. On this clone itself: What it binds is not known.

General study findings and limits: Previous analysis showed most TCR beta V segments were productive about 87% or about 30% of the time.

The PCR was carried out with 60 Vbeta primers and 13 Jbeta primers. This table comes from immunoSEQ multiplex PCR, and its TCRdb copy is limited to in-frame clones, with some not included. This repertoire shows 110,000 or so clones, over 65% found once; its top ten account for around 4.2%. Germline trimming cut 2 bases from V and 7 bases from J; bases unmatched to any gene: 7. Germline V CDR1 and CDR2: SGHRS, YFSETQ. The CDR3 has 14 residues. This clonotype was obtained from a woman aged 40 to 50 in good health and CMV-seropositive. Sequencing was carried out using PBMCs. The V call is TRBV5-1, the J call TRBJ1-2; 8 positions match TRBD1. CDR3 bases: TGCGCCAGCAGCTTTACCGACAGGGGCGGTGGCTACACCTTC. It codes for CASSFTDRGGGYTF.